The rows below give T cell receptor beta chains drawn from one sample of a study of human T cells and chemical hapten exposure. TCRdb re-derived calls from the RACE reads in MiXCR, one entry per CDR3 protein. The data hold approximately 52,000 distinct CDR3 sequences, with 9.5% to 11% observed a single time. The sample here was whole blood, taken in connection with sensitization to the hapten diphenylcyclopropenone (DPC). The receptors here all came from a woman between 35 and 50 years old with alopecia areata. Some clones in this sample may be carry-over from other donors' samples. CDR3s include the opening cysteine and the closing phenylalanine or tryptophan. Each record gives: clone size, CDR3 length, J gene, D gene, V gene, CDR3 DNA, CDR3 protein. The D gene is left open where the match is weak. The size entry is marked missing in some rows and otherwise reads once, few, many or a size class.

clone size: NA
CDR3 length: 15
J gene: TRBJ1-1
D gene: NA
V gene: TRBV27
CDR3 DNA: TGTGCCAGCAGTCACCGACAGCGTATGAACACTGAAGCTTTCTTT
CDR3 protein: CASSHRQRMNTEAFF

clone size: few
CDR3 length: 13
J gene: TRBJ1-3
D gene: NA
V gene: TRBV12-3/TRBV12-4
CDR3 DNA: TGTGCCAGCAGTTTAGGGACAGAAAACACCATATATTTT
CDR3 protein: CASSLGTENTIYF

clone size: NA
CDR3 length: 12
J gene: TRBJ1-2
D gene: NA
V gene: TRBV6-5
CDR3 DNA: TGTGCCAGCAGGCGGGCTAACTATGGCTACACCTTC
CDR3 protein: CASRRANYGYTF

clone size: NA
CDR3 length: 13
J gene: TRBJ2-7
D gene: NA
V gene: TRBV9
CDR3 DNA: TGTGCCAGCAGCGGGGCTGGAGGGTACGAGCAGTACTTC
CDR3 protein: CASSGAGGYEQYF

clone size: many
CDR3 length: 12
J gene: TRBJ1-1
D gene: NA
V gene: TRBV10-2
CDR3 DNA: TGCGCCAGCCACAGCACGAACACTGAAGCTTTCTTT
CDR3 protein: CASHSTNTEAFF

clone size: many
CDR3 length: 12
J gene: TRBJ1-2
D gene: NA
V gene: TRBV15
CDR3 DNA: TGTGCCACCAGCACCGACAGGAGTGGCTACACCTTC
CDR3 protein: CATSTDRSGYTF

clone size: few
CDR3 length: 15
J gene: TRBJ1-1
D gene: NA
V gene: TRBV9
CDR3 DNA: TGTGCCAGCAGCGTAGCTGGCGGGATCGGCACTGAAGCTTTCTTT
CDR3 protein: CASSVAGGIGTEAFF

clone size: NA
CDR3 length: 14
J gene: TRBJ2-7
D gene: TRBD2
V gene: TRBV20-1
CDR3 DNA: TGCAGTGCTAGAGATCGGGGGGGCCCCCTCGAGCAGTACTTC
CDR3 protein: CSARDRGGPLEQYF

clone size: NA
CDR3 length: 13
J gene: TRBJ2-7
D gene: NA
V gene: TRBV28
CDR3 DNA: TGTGCCAGCGGACCCAGCAGCTCCTACGAGCAGTACTTC
CDR3 protein: CASGPSSSYEQYF

clone size: many
CDR3 length: 14
J gene: TRBJ1-1
D gene: NA
V gene: TRBV18
CDR3 DNA: TGTGCCAGCTCACCACCAGGGCTTGGACCTGAAGCTTTCTTT
CDR3 protein: CASSPPGLGPEAFF

clone size: few
CDR3 length: 15
J gene: TRBJ1-6
D gene: NA
V gene: TRBV9
CDR3 DNA: TGTGCCAGCAACAAGTCCCCGGGGGATAATTCACCCCTCCACTTT
CDR3 protein: CASNKSPGDNSPLHF

clone size: many
CDR3 length: 13
J gene: TRBJ1-1
D gene: NA
V gene: TRBV29-1
CDR3 DNA: TGCAGCGTTGTCGCACCTGGAAGCACTGAAGCTTTCTTT
CDR3 protein: CSVVAPGSTEAFF

clone size: many
CDR3 length: 14
J gene: TRBJ2-6
D gene: NA
V gene: TRBV2
CDR3 DNA: TGTGCCAGCAGTCGGGACTCTGGGGCCAACGTCCTGACTTTC
CDR3 protein: CASSRDSGANVLTF

clone size: NA
CDR3 length: 15
J gene: TRBJ2-2
D gene: NA
V gene: TRBV10-2
CDR3 DNA: TGCGCCAGCACGGGGGGGACAGGTGTTATCGGGGAGCTGTTTTTT
CDR3 protein: CASTGGTGVIGELFF

clone size: NA
CDR3 length: 15
J gene: TRBJ1-1
D gene: NA
V gene: TRBV20-1
CDR3 DNA: TGCAGTGCCCAGGACACCCCCGGGGTGAACACTGAAGCTTTCTTT
CDR3 protein: CSAQDTPGVNTEAFF